The 21 T cell receptor beta chains given below trace back to one sample, sequenced in a study of cytomegalovirus exposure and HLA in healthy donors. 13 Jbeta primers and 60 Vbeta primers were used for the PCR. Clones were read by immunoSEQ multiplex PCR, and TCRdb kept only the in-frame ones, dropping some. The table has around 100,000 clones, approximately 70% seen once. Sequencing was done on a sample of PBMCs. These TCRs come from a woman aged 50 to 60 in good health and CMV-seronegative.

V and J are TRBV5-1 and TRBJ2-2, with D perhaps TRBD1 (6 bases). Germline-derived CDR1 and CDR2 are SGHRS and YFSETQ. Trimming removed 0 bases from V and 0 bases from J, with 9 bases in between. The CDR3 has 16 amino acids. CDR3 nucleotide sequence: TGCGCCAGCAGCTTGGAGGGGGTCTCGAACACCGGGGAGCTGTTTTTT. Protein: CASSLEGVSNTGELFF.

V usage is TRBV5-4 and J usage is TRBJ2-7; D perhaps matches TRBD2 (6 bases). The CDR3 runs 16 residues. The V and J ends lost 0 bases and 0 bases respectively, with 13 bases between them. The germline gives CDR1 SGHNT, CDR2 YYREEE (reference sequence). Written as DNA, the CDR3 is TGTGCCAGCAGCTTGGCGGGGGTAGGGAGCTCCTACGAGCAGTACTTC. Protein sequence: CASSLAGVGSSYEQYF.

This clone turned up a few times. This chain uses TRBV11-2 with TRBJ2-7; 9 bases map to TRBD2. Germline values: CDR1 SGHAT, CDR2 FQNNGV. The CDR3 is 18 residues long. V lost 5 bases, J lost 4 bases, and 18 bases stayed unmatched. DNA for the CDR3: TGTGCCAGCAGCCCCATAAATCGCGCGGGAGGGCCGTCGTACGAGCAGTACTTC. Translation: CASSPINRAGGPSYEQYF.

The V gene is TRBV4-1, the J gene TRBJ2-7, with TRBD1 identical over 9 bases. This CDR3 is built from 14 residues. Losses at the gene ends were 1 base for V and 2 bases for J; bases not matched to a gene: 0. Germline CDR1 reads MGHRA; CDR2 reads YSYEKL. This CDR3 is CASSQGQGAYEQYF. CDR3 in DNA: TGCGCCAGCAGCCAAGGACAGGGGGCCTACGAGCAGTACTTC.

The gene calls are TRBV7-3 and TRBJ2-2; 7 bases agree with TRBD2. CDR3 length: 16 amino acids. Unmatched junction bases numbered 6, after V lost 1 base and J lost 4 bases. Per the germline V gene, CDR1 is SGHTA and CDR2 is FQGTGA. CDR3 nucleotide sequence: TGTGCCAGCAGCTTAAATCCTAGCGGATTCACCGGGGAGCTGTTTTTT. Translation: CASSLNPSGFTGELFF.

This clone was seen a few times. The gene calls are TRBV10-3 and TRBJ2-5, with 12 bases matching TRBD1. The ends lost 6 bases at V and 4 bases at J; junction bases unmatched: 6. CDR1 is ENHRY and CDR2 is SYGVKD in the germline V gene. This CDR3 comprises 15 residues. The CDR3 region has the DNA TGTGCCATCAGGGAGGGGACAGGGGGCCGAGAGACCCAGTACTTC. It yields the protein CAIREGTGGRETQYF.

V gene TRBV6-1 combines with J gene TRBJ2-5; TRBD2 might be the D (6 bases). Looked up from germline, CDR1 is MNHNS and CDR2 is SASEGT. V dropped 0 bases and J dropped 4 bases, with 18 bases sitting between them. The CDR3 runs 17 residues. CDR3 DNA sequence: TGTGCCAGCAGTGAAGCGCAGAGGTTGGGAGGACCAGAGACCCAGTACTTC. Translation gives CASSEAQRLGGPETQYF.

This chain uses TRBV6-4 with TRBJ2-2; no clear D gene. The CDR3 is 13 amino acids. V was shortened by 3 bases and J by 5 bases, with 7 bases between the two germline ends. Germline V gene sequence: CDR1 MRHNA, CDR2 SNTAGT. DNA of the CDR3: TGTGCCAGCAGTGATATAAATACCGGGGAGCTGTTTTTT. Translation gives CASSDINTGELFF.

The chain joins TRBV18 to TRBJ2-2; 8 bases map to TRBD1. This CDR3 has 17 amino acids. Germline loops: CDR1 KGHSH, CDR2 LQKENI. V lost 1 base and J lost 2; bases outside the gene matches: 6. This CDR3 reads CASSPLTGDRNTGELFF. The CDR3 DNA reads TGTGCCAGCTCACCACTGACAGGGGATCGTAACACCGGGGAGCTGTTTTTT.

V usage is TRBV11-2 and J usage is TRBJ2-7; D might be TRBD1 (5 bases). Germline assignment: CDR1 SGHAT and CDR2 FQNNGV. Trimming removed 5 bases from V and 2 bases from J, with 13 bases in between. CDR3 length equals 14 residues. The CDR3 nucleotides read TGTGCCAGCAGCCCGCAGACAGTCGCCTACGAGCAGTACTTC. It translates to CASSPQTVAYEQYF.

The gene calls are TRBV2 and TRBJ2-7; the match to TRBD2 covers 12 bases. Unmatched junction bases numbered 6, after V lost 6 bases and J lost 3 bases. The CDR3 runs 15 residues. Germline V gene sequence: CDR1 SNHLY, CDR2 FYNNEI. DNA for the CDR3: TGTGCCAGCAGATACGGACTAGCGGGACTCTACGAGCAGTACTTC. Its translation: CASRYGLAGLYEQYF.

This clone was recorded a few times. Within the sample, other DNA sequences also encode this same CDR3. This rearrangement joins TRBV7-7 to TRBJ1-1; 7 nucleotides agree with TRBD1. The CDR3 sequence is 13 residues long. Germline-derived CDR1 and CDR2 are SSHAT and FNYEAQ (reference sequence). The J segment lost 2 bases and the V segment lost 6 bases, leaving 3 bases of the junction unmatched. This CDR3 is CASSRDRNTEAFF. DNA of the CDR3: TGTGCCAGCAGTCGGGACAGAAACACTGAAGCTTTCTTT.

The chain has TRBV5-1 and TRBJ2-3; 8 bases fit TRBD2. The trim removed 2 bases at V and 3 bases at J, leaving 8 bases unmatched. CDR1 and CDR2 from the germline V gene are SGHRS and YFSETQ. The CDR3 spans 16 residues. This CDR3 is CASSFPAGVGTDTQYF. CDR3 in DNA: TGCGCCAGCAGCTTTCCAGCGGGAGTAGGTACAGATACGCAGTATTTT.

The CDR3 is CASSVEARGLYEQYF. DNA of the CDR3: TGTGCCAGCAGCGTAGAGGCCAGGGGGCTTTACGAGCAGTACTTC. This sequence joins TRBV9 and TRBJ2-7, with 8 bases matching TRBD1. V shed 0 bases and J 4 bases; nucleotides not matched to a gene: 6. This CDR3 contains 15 residues. The germline V gene has CDR1 SGDLS and CDR2 YYNGEE.

This clone is a singleton in its sample. The CDR3 sequence is CASDGLEGYGYTF. The CDR3 nucleotides read TGTGCCTCTGACGGGCTGGAGGGCTATGGCTACACCTTC. The chain combines TRBV28 with TRBJ1-2, with D unresolved. This CDR3 spans 13 amino acids. V was pared by 11 bases and J by 4 bases, with 17 bases between. Germline V CDR1 and CDR2: MDHEN, SYDVKM.

The CDR3 region has the DNA TGCAGCGTTGAATCCGGGGGAGAGACCCAGTACTTC. It translates to CSVESGGETQYF. The chain uses TRBV29-1 and TRBJ2-5; perhaps TRBD2 as D (6 bases). Germline CDR1 reads SQVTM; CDR2 reads ANQGSEA. Trimming pared 2 bases from V and 4 bases from J, leaving 8 bases between. This CDR3 is built from 12 residues.

V gene TRBV5-6 combines with J gene TRBJ2-5, with 7 positions matching TRBD1. Trimming took 4 bases from V and 0 from J; bases not matched to a gene: 3. Germline CDR1 SGHDT, CDR2 YYEEEE. This CDR3 has 14 amino acids. The CDR3 sequence is CASSPGTDQETQYF. CDR3 nucleotide sequence: TGTGCCAGCAGCCCCGGGACAGACCAAGAGACCCAGTACTTC.

CDR3 sequence reads: CASRRQGAAGELFF. Here the CDR3 DNA reads TGTGCCAGTAGACGACAGGGGGCTGCCGGGGAGCTGTTTTTT. The chain is built from TRBV19 and TRBJ2-2, with TRBD1 matching 10 bases. After removal of 6 bases from V and 6 bases from J, the junction contained 4 bases not matched to a gene. This CDR3 has 14 residues. Germline V CDR1 and CDR2: LNHDA, SQIVND (reference sequence).

In regard to this clone: One end of the junction fails to match germline, which may point to a read error. This sample includes further DNA sequences coding for the same CDR3. The chain recombines TRBV7-9 with TRBJ2-7; D gene uncertain. Germline values: CDR1 SEHNR, CDR2 FQNEAQ (reference sequence). This CDR3 has 14 amino acids. The CDR3 sequence: CASSLGVNSYEQYF. In nucleotides, the CDR3 is TGCGCCAGCAGCTTAGGTGTCAACTCCTACGAGCAGTACTTC. Based on the CDR3 plus reference TRBV7-9 and TRBJ2-7, the full variable domain is DTGVSQNPRHKITKRGQNVTFRCDPISEHNRLYWYRQTLGQGPEFLTYFQNEAQLEKSRLLSDRFSAERPKGSFSTLEIQRTEQGDSAMYLCASSLGVNSYEQYFGPGTRLTVT.

The chain employs TRBV18 and TRBJ1-2, with D hard to call. The germline V and J ends were trimmed by 2 bases and 4 bases, with 8 bases remaining between them. The V gene's germline CDR1 is KGHSH and CDR2 LQKENI. The CDR3 runs to 13 residues. CDR3 in DNA: TGTGCCAGCTCACCATGGGCCGGCTATGGCTACACCTTC. It specifies CASSPWAGYGYTF.

V gene TRBV19 combines with J gene TRBJ1-5; D unresolved. V lost 3 bases and J lost 2, with 20 bases in between. CDR3 size: 18 residues. The V gene's germline CDR1 is LNHDA and CDR2 SQIVND (reference sequence). The DNA of the CDR3 is TGTGCCAGTAGTATCGATCGACGGTGGAAGGGAGGCAATCAGCCCCAGCATTTT. Translated, it gives CASSIDRRWKGGNQPQHF.